This entry lists 12 T cell receptor beta chains sequenced from one sample in a study of T cell repertoires in ileal Crohn's disease. Produced via immunoSEQ multiplex PCR; TCRdb's table is partial and in-frame only. The sample has some 5,500 clones; 75% to 85% are singletons. The source material was ileal tissue. Every receptor here comes from an adult with Crohn's disease.

The chain couples TRBV5-8 to TRBJ1-1, with D possibly TRBD1 on 5 matching bases. Trimming shortened V by 3 bases and J by 1 base, and 22 bases separated the two germline ends. The CDR3 spans 18 residues. Germline values: CDR1 SGHTS, CDR2 YDEGEE. The CDR3 sequence: CASSSGGWGWGTNTEAFF. As DNA, the CDR3 is TGTGCCAGCAGCTCCGGGGGGTGGGGTTGGGGGACGAACACTGAAGCTTTCTTT.

This sequence joins TRBV7-9 and TRBJ2-4; D may be TRBD2 (6 bases). Between the trimmed V and J ends, which lost 5 bases and 8 bases, there was a span of 10 bases. The CDR3 consists of 12 residues. CDR1 is SEHNR and CDR2 is FQNEAQ in the germline V gene (reference sequence). The CDR3 DNA reads as TGTGCCAGCAGCATAGGGGACTACATTCAGTACTTC. It specifies CASSIGDYIQYF.

The chain joins TRBV11-2 to TRBJ2-7, with TRBD1 matching 11 bases. Trimming took 1 base from V and 0 from J; bases not matched to a gene: 5. The CDR3 is made up of 17 amino acids. Germline V CDR1 and CDR2: SGHAT, FQNNGV. The CDR3 is CASSLGTGGASSYEQYF. As DNA, the CDR3 is TGTGCCAGCAGCTTAGGGACAGGGGGCGCGAGCTCCTACGAGCAGTACTTC.

This clone was counted a single time. The chain recombines TRBV10-2 with TRBJ2-2, with 13 positions matching TRBD2. V lost 6 bases to trimming and J lost 6 bases; unmatched junction nucleotides: 13. This CDR3 has 18 amino acids. Germline V gene lookup returns CDR1 WSHSY and CDR2 SAAADI. The chain's CDR3 is CASRPGLAGNSGAGELFF. In DNA, the CDR3 is TGCGCCAGCAGGCCGGGACTAGCGGGAAATTCAGGGGCCGGGGAGCTGTTTTTT.

This chain links TRBV7-3 with TRBJ1-4, with D possibly matching TRBD1 (6 bases). The CDR3 has 15 amino acids. V lost 5 bases and J 0 bases, leaving 10 bases between the germline ends. Germline V lookup: CDR1 SGHTA, CDR2 FQGTGA. The CDR3 loop is CASSPTGSTNEKLFF. The CDR3 bases are TGTGCCAGCAGCCCGACAGGTTCAACTAATGAAAAACTGTTTTTT.

The rearrangement uses TRBV7-2 and TRBJ1-1, with unresolved D. This CDR3 has 13 amino acids. CDR1 is SGHTA and CDR2 is FQGNSA in the germline V gene. Trimming removed 5 bases from V and 5 bases from J, with 12 bases in between. In DNA form, the CDR3 reads TGTGCCAGCAGCGCAAGCAGGCTAACTGAAGCTTTCTTT. Translating it yields CASSASRLTEAFF.

J is TRBJ2-2 and V is TRBV5-5, with unresolved D. The ends were cut back, 0 bases at V and 6 bases at J, with 9 bases in the middle. From germline, CDR1 is SGHKS and CDR2 YYEKEE (reference sequence). The CDR3 runs to 14 residues. The CDR3 loop reads CASSLDPKPGELFF. The CDR3 DNA is TGTGCCAGCAGCTTGGACCCCAAGCCCGGGGAGCTGTTTTTT.

The chain links TRBV14 to TRBJ2-1; 7 nucleotides match TRBD2. The CDR3 extends over 16 amino acids. V lost 4 bases and J lost 3; bases outside the gene matches: 9. Germline V gene data show CDR1 as SGHDN and CDR2 as FVKESK. Here the CDR3 reads CASSLTMGGSYNEQFF. CDR3 bases: TGTGCCAGCAGCCTCACCATGGGGGGGAGCTACAATGAGCAGTTCTTC.

This clone came up once. This sequence joins TRBV5-5 and TRBJ1-2, with 9 bases that match TRBD1. The V and J ends lost 3 bases and 4 bases, in that order; junction bases with no gene match: 4. Germline V lookup: CDR1 SGHKS, CDR2 YYEKEE (reference sequence). The CDR3 is 14 residues long. This CDR3 reads CASSSKQGAYGYTF. The CDR3 coding sequence is TGTGCCAGCAGCTCAAAACAGGGGGCCTATGGCTACACCTTC. Together with reference TRBV5-5 and TRBJ1-2, the CDR3 gives the full variable domain: DAGVTQSPTHLIKTRGQQVTLRCSPISGHKSVSWYQQVLGQGPQFIFQYYEKEERGRGNFPDRFSARQFPNYSSELNVNALLLGDSALYLCASSSKQGAYGYTFGSGTRLTVV.

This chain uses TRBV7-3 with TRBJ2-2; a weak D match, TRBD2 (5 bases). V gave up 5 bases and J gave up 6 bases, with 19 bases separating them. CDR1 and CDR2 from the germline V gene are SGHTA and FQGTGA. The CDR3 is 16 residues long. In nucleotides, the CDR3 is TGTGCCAGCAGCCCCCGAGTGGGGAGAAACGCCGGGGAGCTGTTTTTT. Protein sequence: CASSPRVGRNAGELFF.

The CDR3 DNA sequence: TGTGCCAGCAGCCTCACAACAGGGGGCCGGGGGGAGCTGTTTTTT. As protein: CASSLTTGGRGELFF. This chain connects TRBV7-8 to TRBJ2-2; 9 bases align to TRBD1. In germline, CDR1 is SGHVS, CDR2 FQNEAQ. V trimming: 5 bases; J trimming: 8 bases; junction bases outside the gene matches: 9. CDR3 length: 15 residues.

The chain carries TRBV7-2 and TRBJ2-5; the D gene is possibly TRBD2 (5 bases). From germline, CDR1 is SGHTA and CDR2 FQGNSA. The CDR3 covers 14 residues. V lost 6 bases and J lost 0, with 11 bases in between. For the CDR3, the DNA is TGTGCCAGCAGGGCCCCGGGGTACCAAGAGACCCAGTACTTC. This translates into CASRAPGYQETQYF.